This T cell receptor beta chain was recorded in a study of identical twins. V was trimmed by 2 bases and J by 6 bases, leaving 23 bases between them. Germline CDR1 and CDR2: ENHRY and SYGVKD. The length of the CDR3 is 17 residues. This clonotype was found a few times. TCRdb processed the 5' RACE reads anew with MiXCR; each CDR3 protein has one entry. The sample consists of about 660,000 distinct CDR3 sequences, 8.6% of them appearing once. The same data also went into a second study, on yellow fever vaccine responses in identical twins.

The rearrangement uses TRBV10-3 and TRBJ2-7, with D perhaps given as TRBD1 or TRBD2 (5 bases each). Sequencing was performed on PBMCs. The receptor's source is a woman younger than 35 in good health. This CDR3 is CAISEPQSGTRFFEQYF. The CDR3 nucleotides read TGTGCCATCAGTGAGCCACAGTCCGGGACGCGGTTCTTCGAGCAGTACTTC.